This TCR beta chain was sequenced for a study of T cell responses to AZD1222 COVID-19 vaccine (dated by TCRdb to 2020 to 2022). The study in broad terms: AZD1222 recipients given second doses at about 4 weeks or at about 12 weeks were pooled, since spike-specific TCR depth and breadth were not found to differ between the two schedules. Trial participants were enrolled by age into 18-55, 56-69 and 70-plus year subgroups, with approximately 150, 30 and 60 TCR-sequenced participants respectively. A total of 233 trial participants underwent TCR sequencing, of whom 200 to 220 received two doses of AZD1222 and 26 received two doses of the MenACWY control vaccine. Broad study findings and their caveats: Epitopes outside the regions mutated in the B.1.351 and B.1.1.7 variants were reportedly recognized by nearly half of the unique spike-specific TCRs. Only six AZD1222 recipients were SARS-CoV-2 seropositive at baseline, limiting conclusions about previously exposed vaccinees. The 56-69-year group was small, and its depth increase did not reach significance, likely because of low power. Because no day 14 peak-response samples were available, the repertoires could be characterized only after the peak T cell response. Participants were mostly white British and included more females than males, and it was suggested by the authors that clonal diversity may have been underestimated. The vaccine-associated CD4 TCRs covered the entire spike protein, and the dominant responses fell in regions 160-218 and 743-854. After two AZD1222 doses, spike-specific TCR breadth and depth were significantly higher than at day 0 and than in MenACWY recipients.

The CDR3 regions of human TCRbeta chains were analyzed by immunosequencing. Per the source publication's procedure: Repertoire TCRs were checked for matches against a reference library of SARS-CoV-2-specific TCRs that had been generated using the MIRA antigen-specificity platform. Breadth was defined as the fraction of unique TCRs that were SARS-CoV-2-associated, and depth was defined as the fraction of total T cells that were SARS-CoV-2-associated. Using the MIRA data, every spike-specific TCR was mapped to the spike region that the TCR reacted to and assigned to either a CD4 or a CD8 class. Log10-transformed breadth and depth values were compared by one-way ANOVA with Sidak's multiple comparisons tests. TCRdb limited this immuneACCESS table to in-frame rearrangements with V and J called. A share of clones is missing; checked studies link under half to unresolved V genes, and the rest is unexplained. That table is the source of V, J and clone size, and D and trimming were worked out from the DNA. The sample includes 130,000 to 150,000 clones, with around nine tenths observed a single time. The biggest ten clones account for 5% of the sample.

The CDR3 measures 13 amino acids from cysteine to phenylalanine. Only the CDR3 portion is preserved as DNA: 39 bases, with reading frame beginning at the first base. CDR1 and CDR2, looked up from the germline V gene, are SGHVS and FQNEAQ. For this clone: The antigen it binds to is not known. A read error may account for a junction end that differs from germline.

Reading the label with the study, this specimen's time point is: baseline before first vaccination. Samples from vaccinated people were obtained from the UK trials COV001 and COV002, which included a single-blind randomized controlled phase 2/3 trial of AZD1222 (ChAdOx1 nCoV-19) in healthy adults. For TCRbeta chain sequencing, PBMC samples were collected from trial participants at day 0 and at day 28 after the second dose. The receptor's source is an adult in good health. The sample here was peripheral blood, taken on day 0 of AZD1222 vaccination. The sequence joins TRBV7-8 to TRBJ2-2; the D gene remains uncertain. The CDR3 region reads CASTLFPAGELFF. The bases read TGTGCCAGCACCTTATTCCCGGCCGGGGAGCTGTTTTTT.